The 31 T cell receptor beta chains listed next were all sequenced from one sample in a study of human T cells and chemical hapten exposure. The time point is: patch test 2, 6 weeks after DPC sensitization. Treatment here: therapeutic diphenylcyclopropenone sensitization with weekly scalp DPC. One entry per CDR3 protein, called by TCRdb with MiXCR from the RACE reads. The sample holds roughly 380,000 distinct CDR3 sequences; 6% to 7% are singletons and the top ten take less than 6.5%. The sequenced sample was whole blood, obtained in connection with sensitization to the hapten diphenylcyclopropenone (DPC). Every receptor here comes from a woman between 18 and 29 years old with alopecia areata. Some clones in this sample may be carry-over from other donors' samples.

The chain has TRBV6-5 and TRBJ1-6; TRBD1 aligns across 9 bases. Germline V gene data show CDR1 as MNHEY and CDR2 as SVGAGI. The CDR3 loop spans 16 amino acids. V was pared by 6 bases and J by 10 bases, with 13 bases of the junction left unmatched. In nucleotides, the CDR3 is TGTGCCAGCAGGAGTACAGGGACAGGGCCGGGGTCACCCCTCCACTTT. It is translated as CASRSTGTGPGSPLHF.

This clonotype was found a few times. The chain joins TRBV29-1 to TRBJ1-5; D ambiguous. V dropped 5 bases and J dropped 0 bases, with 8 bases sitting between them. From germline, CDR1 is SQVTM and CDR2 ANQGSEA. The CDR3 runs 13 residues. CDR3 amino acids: CSVCVYSNQPQHF. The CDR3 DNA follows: TGCAGCGTTTGCGTTTATAGCAATCAGCCCCAGCATTTT.

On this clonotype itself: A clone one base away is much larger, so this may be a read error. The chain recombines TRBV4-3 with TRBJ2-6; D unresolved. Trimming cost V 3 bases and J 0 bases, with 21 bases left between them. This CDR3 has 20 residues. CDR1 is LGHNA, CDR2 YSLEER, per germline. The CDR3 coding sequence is TGCGCCAGCAGCCATGATATTATAGCCTCTACTTACTCTGGGGCCAACGTCCTGACTTTC. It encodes CASSHDIIASTYSGANVLTF.

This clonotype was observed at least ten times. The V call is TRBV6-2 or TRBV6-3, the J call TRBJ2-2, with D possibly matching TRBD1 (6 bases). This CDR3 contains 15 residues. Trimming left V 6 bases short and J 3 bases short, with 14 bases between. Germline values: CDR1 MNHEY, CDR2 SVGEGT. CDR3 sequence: CASRTGTRHTGELFF. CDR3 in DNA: TGTGCCAGCAGAACAGGGACACGTCACACCGGGGAGCTGTTTTTT.

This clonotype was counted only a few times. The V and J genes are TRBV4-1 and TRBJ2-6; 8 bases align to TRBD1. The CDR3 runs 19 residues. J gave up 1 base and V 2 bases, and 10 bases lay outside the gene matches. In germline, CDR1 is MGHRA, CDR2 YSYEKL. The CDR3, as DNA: TGCGCCAGCAGCCAAACGGCCGGGACAGGATGGTCTGGGGCCAACGTCCTGACTTTC. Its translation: CASSQTAGTGWSGANVLTF.

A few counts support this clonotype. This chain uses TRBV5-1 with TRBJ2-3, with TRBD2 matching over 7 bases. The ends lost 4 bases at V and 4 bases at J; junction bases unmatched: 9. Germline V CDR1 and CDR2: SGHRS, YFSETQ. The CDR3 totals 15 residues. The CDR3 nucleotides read TGCGCCAGCAGCGCTAGCGGAGTCTTCGCAGATACGCAGTATTTT. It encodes CASSASGVFADTQYF.

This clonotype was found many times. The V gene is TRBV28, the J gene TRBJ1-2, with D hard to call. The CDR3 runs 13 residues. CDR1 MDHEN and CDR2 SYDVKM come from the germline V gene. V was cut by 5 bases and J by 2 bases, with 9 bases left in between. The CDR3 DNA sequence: TGTGCCAGCAGTCTACGTGGAAACTATGGCTACACCTTC. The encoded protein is CASSLRGNYGYTF.

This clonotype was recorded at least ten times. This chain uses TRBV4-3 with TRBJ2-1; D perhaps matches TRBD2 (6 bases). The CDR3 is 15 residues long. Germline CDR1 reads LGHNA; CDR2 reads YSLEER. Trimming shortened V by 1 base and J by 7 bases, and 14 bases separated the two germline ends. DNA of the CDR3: TGCGCCAGCAGCCAAGGTCTAGCGATAGGAAATGAGCAGTTCTTC. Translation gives CASSQGLAIGNEQFF.

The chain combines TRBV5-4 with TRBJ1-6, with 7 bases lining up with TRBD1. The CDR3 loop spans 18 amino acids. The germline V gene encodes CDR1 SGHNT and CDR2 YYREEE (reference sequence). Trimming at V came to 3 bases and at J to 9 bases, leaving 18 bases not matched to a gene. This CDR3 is CASSSLPPDRTHPSPLHF. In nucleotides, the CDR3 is TGTGCCAGCAGCTCGCTTCCCCCGGACAGGACTCACCCTTCACCCCTCCACTTT.

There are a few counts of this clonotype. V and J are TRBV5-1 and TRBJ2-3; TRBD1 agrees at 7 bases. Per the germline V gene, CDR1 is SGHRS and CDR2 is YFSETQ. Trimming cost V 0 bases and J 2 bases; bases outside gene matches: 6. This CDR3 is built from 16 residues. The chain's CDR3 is CASSLGLTGATDTQYF. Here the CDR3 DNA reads TGCGCCAGCAGCTTGGGCCTCACAGGGGCCACAGATACGCAGTATTTT.

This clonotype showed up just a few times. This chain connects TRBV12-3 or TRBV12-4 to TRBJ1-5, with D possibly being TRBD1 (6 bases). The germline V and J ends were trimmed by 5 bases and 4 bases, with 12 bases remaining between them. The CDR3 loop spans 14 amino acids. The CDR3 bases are TGTGCCAGCAGTAATTTACAGGGAAATCAGCCCCAGCATTTT. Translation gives CASSNLQGNQPQHF.

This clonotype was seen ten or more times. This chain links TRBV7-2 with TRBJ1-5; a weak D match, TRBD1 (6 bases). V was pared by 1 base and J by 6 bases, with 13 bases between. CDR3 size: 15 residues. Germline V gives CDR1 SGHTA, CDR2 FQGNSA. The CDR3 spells CASSLERGVAQPQHF. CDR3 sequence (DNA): TGTGCCAGCAGCTTAGAAAGGGGGGTGGCTCAGCCCCAGCATTTT.

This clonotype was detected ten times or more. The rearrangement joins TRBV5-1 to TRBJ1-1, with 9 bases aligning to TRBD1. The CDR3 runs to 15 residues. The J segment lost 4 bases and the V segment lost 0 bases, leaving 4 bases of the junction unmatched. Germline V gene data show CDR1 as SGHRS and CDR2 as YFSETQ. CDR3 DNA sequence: TGCGCCAGCAGCTTGGCAGGACAGGGGAGCACTGAAGCTTTCTTT. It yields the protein CASSLAGQGSTEAFF.

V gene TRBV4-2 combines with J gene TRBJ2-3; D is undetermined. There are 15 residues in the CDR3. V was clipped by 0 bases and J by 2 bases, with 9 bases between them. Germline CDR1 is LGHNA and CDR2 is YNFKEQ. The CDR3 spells CASSQELVFTDTQYF. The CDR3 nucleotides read TGTGCCAGCAGCCAAGAGCTAGTCTTCACAGATACGCAGTATTTT.

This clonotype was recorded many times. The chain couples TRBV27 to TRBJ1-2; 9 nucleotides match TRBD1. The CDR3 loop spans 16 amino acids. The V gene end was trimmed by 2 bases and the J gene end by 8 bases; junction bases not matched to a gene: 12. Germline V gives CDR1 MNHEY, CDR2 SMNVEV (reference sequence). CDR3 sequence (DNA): TGTGCCAGCAGTTTACGGGGGCCACAGGGGGCATCGGGCTACACCTTC. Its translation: CASSLRGPQGASGYTF.

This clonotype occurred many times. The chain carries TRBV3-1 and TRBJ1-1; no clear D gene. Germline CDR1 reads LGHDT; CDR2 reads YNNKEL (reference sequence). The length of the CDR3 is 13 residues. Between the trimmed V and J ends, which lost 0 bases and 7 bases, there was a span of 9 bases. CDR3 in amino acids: CASSQDQRFEAFF. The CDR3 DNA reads TGTGCCAGCAGCCAAGATCAGCGATTTGAAGCTTTCTTT.

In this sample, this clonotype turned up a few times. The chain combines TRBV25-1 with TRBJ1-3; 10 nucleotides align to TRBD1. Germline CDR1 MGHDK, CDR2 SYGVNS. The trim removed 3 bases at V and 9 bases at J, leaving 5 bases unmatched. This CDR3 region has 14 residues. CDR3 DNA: TGTGCCAGCAGTGAGACAGGGGGCATCAGCACCATATATTTT. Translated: CASSETGGISTIYF.

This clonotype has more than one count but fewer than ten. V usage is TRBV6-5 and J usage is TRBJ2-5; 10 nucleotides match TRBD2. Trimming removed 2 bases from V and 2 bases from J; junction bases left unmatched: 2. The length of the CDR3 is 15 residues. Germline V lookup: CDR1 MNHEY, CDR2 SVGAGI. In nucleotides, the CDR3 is TGTGCCAGCAGTTACGGACTAGCGGCTCAAGAGACCCAGTACTTC. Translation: CASSYGLAAQETQYF.

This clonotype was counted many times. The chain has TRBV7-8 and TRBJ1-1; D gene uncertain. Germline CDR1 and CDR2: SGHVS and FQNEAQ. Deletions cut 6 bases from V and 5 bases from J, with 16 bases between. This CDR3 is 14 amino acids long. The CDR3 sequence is CASRRVDSGTEAFF. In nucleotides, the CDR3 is TGTGCCAGCAGGAGGGTGGATTCGGGAACTGAAGCTTTCTTT. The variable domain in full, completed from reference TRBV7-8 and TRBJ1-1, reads GAGVSQSPRYKVAKRGQDVALRCDPISGHVSLFWYQQALGQGPEFLTYFQNEAQLDKSGLPSDRFFAERPEGSVSTLKIQRTQQEDSAVYLCASRRVDSGTEAFFGQGTRLTVV.

The CDR3 loop is CASSLQGAITDTQYF. The CDR3 nucleotides are TGTGCCAGCAGCCTTCAGGGGGCTATCACAGATACGCAGTATTTT. The chain links TRBV7-2 to TRBJ2-3, with 8 bases identical to TRBD1. Germline trimming cut 5 bases from V and 2 bases from J; bases unmatched to any gene: 6. CDR1 is SGHTA and CDR2 is FQGNSA in the germline V gene. The CDR3 is 15 residues long.

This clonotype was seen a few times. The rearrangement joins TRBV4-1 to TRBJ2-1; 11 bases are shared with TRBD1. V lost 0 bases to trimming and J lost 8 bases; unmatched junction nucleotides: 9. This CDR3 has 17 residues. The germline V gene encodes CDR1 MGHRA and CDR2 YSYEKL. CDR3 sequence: CASSQDVTGQGDDEQFF. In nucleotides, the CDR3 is TGCGCCAGCAGCCAAGACGTAACGGGACAGGGGGACGATGAGCAGTTCTTC.

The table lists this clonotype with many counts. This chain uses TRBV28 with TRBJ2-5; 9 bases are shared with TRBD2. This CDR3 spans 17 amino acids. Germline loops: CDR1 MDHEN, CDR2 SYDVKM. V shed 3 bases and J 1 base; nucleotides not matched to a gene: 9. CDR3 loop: CASSFPPSGELQETQYF. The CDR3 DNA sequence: TGTGCCAGCAGTTTTCCCCCTAGCGGGGAGCTCCAAGAGACCCAGTACTTC.

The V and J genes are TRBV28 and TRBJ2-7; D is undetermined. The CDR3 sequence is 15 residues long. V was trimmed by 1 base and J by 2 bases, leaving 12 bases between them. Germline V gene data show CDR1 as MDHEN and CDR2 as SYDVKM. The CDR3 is CASSLSGPTPYEQYF. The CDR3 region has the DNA TGTGCCAGCAGTTTATCCGGCCCGACCCCCTACGAGCAGTACTTC.

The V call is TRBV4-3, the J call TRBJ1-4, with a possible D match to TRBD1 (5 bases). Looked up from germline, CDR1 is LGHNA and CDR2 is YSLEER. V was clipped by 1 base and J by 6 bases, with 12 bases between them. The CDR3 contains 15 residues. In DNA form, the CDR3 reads TGCGCCAGCAGCCAAGGCATCAGGGATGATGAAAAACTGTTTTTT. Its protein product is CASSQGIRDDEKLFF.

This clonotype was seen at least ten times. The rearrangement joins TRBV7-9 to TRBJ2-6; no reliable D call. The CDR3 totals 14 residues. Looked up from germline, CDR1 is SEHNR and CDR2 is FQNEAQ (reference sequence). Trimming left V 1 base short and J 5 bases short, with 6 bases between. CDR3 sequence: CASSLDPRANVLTF. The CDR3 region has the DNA TGTGCCAGCAGCTTAGACCCCAGGGCCAACGTCCTGACTTTC.

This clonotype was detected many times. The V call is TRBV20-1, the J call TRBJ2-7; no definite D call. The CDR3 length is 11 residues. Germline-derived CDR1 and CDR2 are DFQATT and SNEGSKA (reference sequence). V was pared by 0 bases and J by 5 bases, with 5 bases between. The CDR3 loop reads CSARDTHEQYF. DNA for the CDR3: TGCAGTGCTAGAGACACACACGAGCAGTACTTC.

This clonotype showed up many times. CDR3 sequence: CSARDGDRGENYEQYF. Here the CDR3 DNA reads TGCAGTGCTAGAGATGGGGATCGAGGAGAGAACTACGAGCAGTACTTC. The V and J genes are TRBV20-1 and TRBJ2-7, with D hard to call. With 0 bases removed from V and 3 bases from J, the gap between germline ends came to 18 bases. The CDR3 totals 16 residues. Germline CDR1 is DFQATT and CDR2 is SNEGSKA (reference sequence).

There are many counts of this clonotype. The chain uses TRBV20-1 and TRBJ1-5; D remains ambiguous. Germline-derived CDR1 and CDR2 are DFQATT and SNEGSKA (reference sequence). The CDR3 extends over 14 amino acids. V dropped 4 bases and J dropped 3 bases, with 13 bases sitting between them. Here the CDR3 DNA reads TGCAGTGCTACGTCGATGATGGACAATCAGCCCCAGCATTTT. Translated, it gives CSATSMMDNQPQHF.

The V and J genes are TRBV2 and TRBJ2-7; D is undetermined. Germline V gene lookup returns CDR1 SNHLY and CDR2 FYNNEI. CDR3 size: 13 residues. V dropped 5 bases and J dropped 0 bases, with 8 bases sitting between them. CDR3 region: CASSNSFSYEQYF. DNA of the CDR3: TGTGCCAGCAGTAACAGTTTCTCCTACGAGCAGTACTTC.

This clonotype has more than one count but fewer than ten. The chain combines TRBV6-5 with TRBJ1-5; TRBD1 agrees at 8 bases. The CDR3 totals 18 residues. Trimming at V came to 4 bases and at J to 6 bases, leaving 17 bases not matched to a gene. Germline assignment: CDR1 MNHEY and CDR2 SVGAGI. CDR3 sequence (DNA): TGTGCCAGCAGTTCGACAGGGGTAGGGAATTTATTCGGTCAGCCCCAGCATTTT. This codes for CASSSTGVGNLFGQPQHF.

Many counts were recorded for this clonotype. The CDR3 nucleotides are TGCAGCGTTGTACAGGGGCCTGATCAGCCCCAGCATTTT. Its protein product is CSVVQGPDQPQHF. This chain joins TRBV29-1 and TRBJ1-5; 7 bases match TRBD1. V gave up 4 bases and J gave up 5 bases; unmatched junction bases: 5. CDR1 is SQVTM, CDR2 ANQGSEA, per germline. The CDR3 is 13 amino acids.